This record concerns one T cell receptor beta chain sequence. These data come from a study of blood T cell repertoires in COVID-19. Germline V gene lookup returns CDR1 SQVTM and CDR2 ANQGSEA. The CDR3 consists of 12 residues. Trimming removed 6 bases from V and 6 bases from J; junction bases left unmatched: 5. TCRdb's table, derived via immunoSEQ multiplex PCR, lists solely in-frame clones and lacks some. The data hold hundreds of thousands of clones, with 85% to 90% observed a single time. Sequenced input: peripheral blood. The J gene is TRBJ1-5, the V gene TRBV29-1, with 7 bases that match TRBD1. The TCR originated in a woman aged 18 to 35 with acute or convalescent COVID-19. This CDR3 is CSVRQGSQPQHF. The CDR3 coding sequence is TGCAGCGTCCGACAGGGATCTCAGCCCCAGCATTTT. The full variable domain, with the rest looked up from reference TRBV29-1 and TRBJ1-5, is SAVISQKPSRDICQRGTSLTIQCQVDSQVTMMFWYRQQPGQSLTLIATANQGSEATYESGFVIDKFPISRPNLTFSTLTVSNMSPEDSSIYLCSVRQGSQPQHFGDGTRLSIL.